This T cell receptor (beta chain) was identified in a study of blood T cell repertoires in COVID-19. About the research overall: Acute and convalescent COVID-19 specimens originated in the United States, Italy and Spain. Sources were T cells, B-cell-depleted T cells, or PBMCs; the material itself was cDNA or gDNA.

The V gene lost 0 bases and the J gene lost 10 bases, with 7 bases spanning the gap. The germline CDR1 and CDR2 sequences are ENHRY and SYGVKD. CDR3 length: 12 amino acids. Study processing details: For nucleated cells, counts were estimated from reference gene primer amplification. Assay: immunoSEQ multiplex PCR; the TCRdb copy retains only in-frame clones and omits some. V, J and clone size are taken as reported in that table, and D and trimming were inferred from the DNA itself. The data show roughly 280,000 clones, about nine tenths seen once. This TCR came from a man aged 35 to 55 with active or convalescent COVID-19. Sequenced input: peripheral blood. The chain has TRBV10-3 and TRBJ1-5; D not certain. DNA of the CDR3: TGTGCCATCAGTGAGTCTTTCACTCCCCAGCATTTT. It encodes CAISESFTPQHF.